A single T cell receptor beta chain is shown here with its context. Germline V gives CDR1 MNHEY, CDR2 SMNVEV (reference sequence). The ends lost 10 bases at V and 2 bases at J; junction bases unmatched: 6. The CDR3 runs 15 residues. The data were taken from a study of blood T cell repertoires in COVID-19. Study members were between about 18 and 95 years old and lived in fewer than 30 US regions. In Cohort 3, a recovered donor had either two negative PCRs, clearance, or symptom resolution. TCRdb's table, derived via immunoSEQ multiplex PCR, lists solely in-frame clones and lacks some. Among about 350,000 clones, about 88% were seen once, and the ten largest hold just under 3%.

This chain uses TRBV27 with TRBJ2-3; 13 bases are shared with TRBD2. This clonotype was sampled from a woman between 25 and 40 years old who had recovered from COVID-19. Sequenced: PBMCs or T cells enriched from blood (not recorded which). DNA for the CDR3: TGTGCCATAGGGGGGACTAGCGGGAACACAGATACGCAGTATTTT. Its protein product is CAIGGTSGNTDTQYF.